A selection of T cell receptor beta chains follows, all from one sample in a study of blood T cell repertoires in COVID-19. The data were produced by immunoSEQ multiplex PCR, yet TCRdb's version contains in-frame clones alone and is incomplete. The data hold 250,000 to 350,000 clones, with 75% to 90% observed a single time. Source material: PBMCs or T cells enriched from blood (not recorded which). The receptors were gathered from a woman aged 18-29 years who had recovered from COVID-19. The CDR3 runs from the conserved cysteine through the conserved F or W. Rows may omit the clone size; those that give it use once, few, many or a size class.

J gene | V gene | clone size | CDR3 protein
TRBJ2-2 | TRBV28 | . | CASSFDTYTGELFF
TRBJ1-1 | TRBV19 | . | CASKHCPGVCTEAFF
TRBJ2-3 | TRBV9 | once | CASSGYTGSTDTQYF
TRBJ1-1 | TRBV7-9 | . | CASSDSTGNTEAFF
TRBJ2-3 | TRBV28 | . | CASSFRLAGRTQYF
TRBJ1-2 | TRBV6-5 | . | CASREGSGYTF
TRBJ1-1 | TRBV19 | . | CASSRGPNTEAFF
TRBJ1-2 | TRBV11-3 | . | CASSPGGNGYTF
TRBJ2-1 | TRBV18 | . | CASSPPLLRGRVKNEQFF
TRBJ1-2 | TRBV9 | . | CASSTGQGGAYGYTF
TRBJ2-7 | TRBV25-1 | . | CASSRTGSDEQYF
TRBJ1-3 | TRBV9 | . | CASSVGGSSGNTIYF
TRBJ1-1 | TRBV30 | few | CAWTSGRATTEAFF
TRBJ2-7 | TRBV27 | . | CASSPTGGALYEQYF
TRBJ2-7 | TRBV19 | . | CASSIGGPGLAGPYEQYF
TRBJ1-1 | TRBV4-1 | . | CASSHPGGTEAFF
TRBJ1-2 | TRBV5-1 | . | CASSRGTSTDYGYTF
TRBJ1-4 | TRBV4-1 | . | CASSQVGGSDEKLFF
TRBJ2-7 | TRBV7-2 | . | CASSFLWTGVGEQYF
TRBJ2-3 | TRBV5-1 | . | CASSPMTGDTDTQYF
TRBJ2-7 | TRBV2 | . | CASSGPGGPYEQYF
TRBJ2-1 | TRBV2 | . | CASRFSGEYNEQFF
TRBJ2-3 | TRBV29-1 | . | CSVRGGGTDTQYF
TRBJ1-5 | TRBV6-5 | few | CASSYSGTYQPQHF
TRBJ1-6 | TRBV12-3/TRBV12-4 | . | CASSPGGNSPLHF
TRBJ1-3 | TRBV3-1/TRBV3-2 | . | CASSQAGISGNTIYF
TRBJ2-3 | TRBV28 | . | CASSLWVQGTDTQYF
TRBJ2-1 | TRBV10-3 | . | CAISRQGARNEQFF
TRBJ2-5 | TRBV7-9 | . | CASSLTGGRTIQETQYF
TRBJ2-3 | TRBV4-2 | . | CASSLTGTGGADTQYF
TRBJ1-3 | TRBV5-1 | once | CASSLAGGNTIYF
TRBJ1-2 | TRBV18 | . | CASSRQQGARGYTF
TRBJ2-1 | TRBV30 | once | CAWRAGPEQFF
TRBJ2-2 | TRBV19 | . | CASSEGLNTGELFF
TRBJ2-3 | TRBV4-1 | . | CASSQEPVAGVDTQYF